What follows describes a single T cell receptor (beta chain). This sample is drawn from a study of OX40 agonist ivuxolimab in advanced cancers. Sequencing used immunoSEQ multiplex PCR; TCRdb keeps in-frame clones, though not all of them. The sample includes tens of thousands of clones, 88% of them seen just once. Looked up from germline, CDR1 is MDHEN and CDR2 is SYDVKM. V was trimmed by 0 bases and J by 1 base, leaving 10 bases between them. The CDR3 totals 16 residues. The V call is TRBV28, the J call TRBJ1-5; a weak D match, TRBD1 (6 bases). The sequencing here drew on CD4+ or CD8+ T cells sorted from blood, taken in a trial of the OX40 agonist ivuxolimab. The TCR originated in an adult with an advanced solid tumor such as melanoma, head and neck, liver or kidney cancer. The CDR3 sequence: CASSLWAGASNQPQHF. In DNA, the CDR3 is TGTGCCAGCAGTTTATGGGCAGGGGCGAGCAATCAGCCCCAGCATTTT. The complete variable domain, with remaining parts taken from reference TRBV28 and TRBJ1-5, reads DVKVTQSSRYLVKRTGEKVFLECVQDMDHENMFWYRQDPGLGLRLIYFSYDVKMKEKGDIPEGYSVSREKKERFSLILESASTNQTSMYLCASSLWAGASNQPQHFGDGTRLSIL.